A single sample is the source of the 2 T cell receptor beta chains below, sequenced in a study of blood T cell repertoires in COVID-19. Sequencing used immunoSEQ multiplex PCR; TCRdb keeps in-frame clones, though not all of them. The sample holds about 210,000 clones, around 83% seen once. The sequenced sample was peripheral blood. The receptor set was obtained from a man aged 50 to 60 with active or convalescent COVID-19.

V is TRBV21-1 and J is TRBJ2-3; TRBD2, as called in the table, went unchecked against the DNA. TRBV21-1 is a documented pseudogene. CDR3 length: 12 amino acids. The CDR3 region has the DNA TGTGCCAGCAGCAAAGAGGAGGGAACGCAGTATTTT. Its protein is CASSKEEGTQYF.

The chain is built from TRBV6-5 and TRBJ2-2, with a tentative D call TRBD2 (6 bases). The V end lost 2 bases, the J end lost 6 bases, and 7 bases lay between the germline ends. CDR3 length: 13 amino acids. From germline, CDR1 is MNHEY and CDR2 SVGAGI. CDR3 residues: CASSYGRSGELFF. The DNA for the CDR3 is TGTGCCAGCAGTTACGGGAGGTCCGGGGAGCTGTTTTTT.